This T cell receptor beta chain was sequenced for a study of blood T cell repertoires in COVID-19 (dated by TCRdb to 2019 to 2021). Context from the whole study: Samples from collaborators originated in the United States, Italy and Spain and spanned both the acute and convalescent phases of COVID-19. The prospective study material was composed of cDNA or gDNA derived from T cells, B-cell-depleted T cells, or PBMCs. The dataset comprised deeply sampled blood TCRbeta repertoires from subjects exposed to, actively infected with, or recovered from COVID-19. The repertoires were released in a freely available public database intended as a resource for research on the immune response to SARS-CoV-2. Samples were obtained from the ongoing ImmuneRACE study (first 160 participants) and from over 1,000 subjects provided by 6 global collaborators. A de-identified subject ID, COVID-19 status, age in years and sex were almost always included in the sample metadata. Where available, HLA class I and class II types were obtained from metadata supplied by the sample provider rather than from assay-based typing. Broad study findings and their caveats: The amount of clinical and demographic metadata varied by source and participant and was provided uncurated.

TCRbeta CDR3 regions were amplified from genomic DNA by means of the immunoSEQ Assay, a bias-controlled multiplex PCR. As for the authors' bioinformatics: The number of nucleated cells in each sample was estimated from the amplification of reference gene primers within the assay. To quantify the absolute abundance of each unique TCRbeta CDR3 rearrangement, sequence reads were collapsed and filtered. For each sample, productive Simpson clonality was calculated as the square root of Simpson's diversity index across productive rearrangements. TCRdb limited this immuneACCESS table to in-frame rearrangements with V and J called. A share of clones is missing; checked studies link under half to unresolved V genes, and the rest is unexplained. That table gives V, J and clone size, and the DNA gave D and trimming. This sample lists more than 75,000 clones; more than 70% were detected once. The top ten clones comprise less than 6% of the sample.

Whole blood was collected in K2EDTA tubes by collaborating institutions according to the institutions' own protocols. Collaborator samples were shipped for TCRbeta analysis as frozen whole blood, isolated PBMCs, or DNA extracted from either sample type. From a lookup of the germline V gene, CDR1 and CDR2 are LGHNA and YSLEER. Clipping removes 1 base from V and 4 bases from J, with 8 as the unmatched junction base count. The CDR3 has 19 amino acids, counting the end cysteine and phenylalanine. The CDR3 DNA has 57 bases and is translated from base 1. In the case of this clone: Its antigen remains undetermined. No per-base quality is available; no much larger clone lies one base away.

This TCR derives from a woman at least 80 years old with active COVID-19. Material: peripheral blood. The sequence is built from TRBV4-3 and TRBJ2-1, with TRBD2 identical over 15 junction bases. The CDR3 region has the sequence CASSQAAGLAGGPYNEQFF. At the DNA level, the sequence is TGCGCCAGCAGCCAAGCCGCGGGACTAGCGGGAGGACCATACAATGAGCAGTTCTTC.